The 24 T cell receptor beta chains below come from one sample, sequenced in a study of blood T cell repertoires in COVID-19. Produced via immunoSEQ multiplex PCR; TCRdb's table is partial and in-frame only. This table has roughly 500,000 clones, about 88% appearing once. The sample was peripheral blood. Receptor source: a man younger than 35 with COVID-19, enrolled during active disease.

J is TRBJ1-2 and V is TRBV5-1, with 9 bases identical to TRBD1. Losses at the gene ends were 4 bases for V and 6 bases for J; bases not matched to a gene: 7. Germline CDR1 SGHRS, CDR2 YFSETQ. This CDR3 has 14 residues. CDR3 nucleotide sequence: TGCGCCAGCAGCCCCGGACAGGGGAAGGATGGCTACACCTTC. Translated, it gives CASSPGQGKDGYTF. Full variable domain (missing parts from reference TRBV5-1 and TRBJ1-2): KAGVTQTPRYLIKTRGQQVTLSCSPISGHRSVSWYQQTPGQGLQFLFEYFSETQRNKGNFPGRFSGRQFSNSRSEMNVSTLELGDSALYLCASSPGQGKDGYTFGSGTRLTVV.

This clone was picked up many times. The chain links TRBV7-2 to TRBJ2-7; weak D call: TRBD1 (5 bases). The CDR3 has 13 amino acids. Germline CDR1 reads SGHTA; CDR2 reads FQGNSA. The V and J ends lost 5 bases and 3 bases respectively, with 11 bases between them. Here the CDR3 reads CASSRRQNYEQYF. The CDR3 region has the DNA TGTGCCAGCAGCCGGCGACAGAACTACGAGCAGTACTTC.

Concerning this clone itself: The same CDR3 is also encoded by other DNA sequences in this sample. This chain links TRBV19 with TRBJ2-2, with 10 positions matching TRBD2. The CDR3 covers 16 residues. Per the germline V gene, CDR1 is LNHDA and CDR2 is SQIVND (reference sequence). J lost 3 bases, V lost 3 bases, and 4 bases had no gene match. The CDR3: CASSILAGVDTGELFF. The CDR3 coding sequence is TGTGCCAGTAGTATCCTAGCGGGGGTCGACACCGGGGAGCTGTTTTTT.

The chain is built from TRBV27 and TRBJ2-7; 12 positions match TRBD2. This CDR3 is 14 amino acids long. V lost 5 bases and J lost 2; bases outside the gene matches: 1. Germline values: CDR1 MNHEY, CDR2 SMNVEV (reference sequence). The DNA for the CDR3 is TGTGCCAGCAGTCTAGCGGGAGGGCCCTACGAGCAGTACTTC. Translation: CASSLAGGPYEQYF.

J is TRBJ1-4 and V is TRBV10-3, with 12 bases that match TRBD1. CDR3 length: 13 amino acids. Germline CDR1 ENHRY, CDR2 SYGVKD. V dropped 8 bases and J dropped 6; count of bases not matched to a gene: 1. The DNA of the CDR3 is TGTGCCATCTGGGACAGGGGGCATGAAAAACTGTTTTTT. The encoded protein is CAIWDRGHEKLFF.

This clone was detected a few times. This sequence joins TRBV7-2 and TRBJ2-7, with a tentative D call TRBD2 (5 bases). This CDR3 region has 14 residues. The V and J ends lost 5 bases and 0 bases respectively, with 11 bases between them. Germline V gene lookup returns CDR1 SGHTA and CDR2 FQGNSA. The CDR3 loop is CASSMDWTSYEQYF. In nucleotides, the CDR3 is TGTGCCAGCAGCATGGACTGGACCTCCTACGAGCAGTACTTC.

The rearrangement uses TRBV11-3 and TRBJ2-3, with 9 bases matching TRBD2. Trimming took 5 bases from V and 8 from J; bases not matched to a gene: 14. Germline-derived CDR1 and CDR2 are SGHNT and YENEEA. CDR3 length: 16 residues. CDR3 sequence: CASSPRVASGIGTQYF. CDR3 bases: TGTGCCAGCAGCCCAAGAGTGGCTAGCGGGATCGGTACGCAGTATTTT. Using reference TRBV11-3 and TRBJ2-3 for the parts outside the CDR3, the full variable domain is EAGVVQSPRYKIIEKKQPVAFWCNPISGHNTLYWYLQNLGQGPELLIRYENEEAVDDSQLPKDRFSAERLKGVDSTLKIQPAELGDSAVYLCASSPRVASGIGTQYFGPGTRLTVL.

The V call is TRBV3-1 (or the pseudogene TRBV3-2), the J call TRBJ2-7; D possibly corresponds to TRBD2 (6 bases). The germline V and J ends were trimmed by 3 bases and 0 bases, with 12 bases remaining between them. This CDR3 is built from 15 residues. The germline V gene encodes CDR1 LGHDT and CDR2 YNNKEL (reference sequence). CDR3 sequence (DNA): TGTGCCAGCAGCCACGGAGGGTACAACTCCTACGAGCAGTACTTC. Translation gives CASSHGGYNSYEQYF.

The rearrangement joins TRBV19 to TRBJ2-2; tentative D call: TRBD1 (5 bases). Germline values: CDR1 LNHDA, CDR2 SQIVND (reference sequence). The CDR3 sequence is 15 residues long. V gave up 3 bases and J gave up 7 bases, with 15 bases separating them. CDR3 amino acids: CASSIRGRQGGELFF. CDR3 DNA: TGTGCCAGTAGTATTAGGGGAAGGCAGGGCGGGGAGCTGTTTTTT.

V and J are TRBV5-4 and TRBJ2-7; D might be TRBD1 (6 bases). Germline assignment: CDR1 SGHNT and CDR2 YYREEE (reference sequence). This CDR3 has 13 residues. V was pared by 4 bases and J by 3 bases, with 11 bases between. The CDR3 sequence is CASSVPDSYEQYF. CDR3 sequence (DNA): TGTGCCAGCAGCGTACCGGACAGCTACGAGCAGTACTTC.

The chain joins TRBV7-2 to TRBJ1-2, with a tentative D call TRBD1 (6 bases). V lost 2 bases to trimming and J lost 0 bases, with 10 bases between them. This CDR3 has 15 amino acids. Germline CDR1 and CDR2: SGHTA and FQGNSA. In DNA form, the CDR3 reads TGTGCCAGCAGCTTAATTGGGGGCTCTAACTATGGCTACACCTTC. Its translation: CASSLIGGSNYGYTF.

The gene calls are TRBV28 and TRBJ2-3; weak D call: TRBD1 (5 bases). The CDR3 consists of 15 residues. With 5 bases removed from V and 2 bases from J, the gap between germline ends came to 14 bases. Germline V gene data show CDR1 as MDHEN and CDR2 as SYDVKM. CDR3 in amino acids: CASSTRQRYTDTQYF. The CDR3 region has the DNA TGTGCCAGCAGTACGCGACAGAGATACACAGATACGCAGTATTTT.

This clone was observed a few times. The V gene is TRBV28, the J gene TRBJ2-1, with a tentative D call TRBD1 (5 bases). The CDR3 loop spans 13 amino acids. V dropped 2 bases and J dropped 6 bases, with 8 bases sitting between them. CDR1 and CDR2 (germline): MDHEN, SYDVKM. CDR3 nucleotides: TGTGCCAGCAGTTTACCAGGGCGCAATGAGCAGTTCTTC. It translates to CASSLPGRNEQFF.

V usage is TRBV4-1 and J usage is TRBJ1-4; D ambiguous. V lost 0 bases to trimming and J lost 8 bases, with 16 bases between them. Germline CDR1 reads MGHRA; CDR2 reads YSYEKL. The CDR3 loop spans 16 amino acids. In DNA form, the CDR3 reads TGCGCCAGCAGCCAAGATTTTTATAGAGGAGGCGAAAAACTGTTTTTT. Translation gives CASSQDFYRGGEKLFF.

As regards this clone: At one end, the junction sequence differs from germline, possibly due to a read error. The chain links TRBV11-3 to TRBJ1-1; D might be TRBD1 (6 bases). CDR1 and CDR2 (germline): SGHNT, YENEEA. This CDR3 is built from 15 residues. Written as DNA, the CDR3 is TGTGCCAGCAGCCCCTCCCGGGGGGCGAACGCTGAAGCTTTCTTT. Protein sequence: CASSPSRGANAEAFF.

The CDR3 nucleotides are TGTGCCAGCAGCCAATCTCTCGGGTCCTACAATGAGCAGTTCTTC. As protein: CASSQSLGSYNEQFF. V usage is TRBV16 and J usage is TRBJ2-1; D uncertain. The V end lost 0 bases, the J end lost 1 base, and 7 bases lay between the germline ends. CDR3 length: 15 residues. Germline V CDR1 and CDR2: KGHSY, FQNENV.

The gene calls are TRBV4-1 and TRBJ1-2; 8 bases map to TRBD1. The V segment lost 6 bases and the J segment 4 bases; nucleotides outside the gene matches: 10. This CDR3 spans 15 amino acids. Germline values: CDR1 MGHRA, CDR2 YSYEKL. CDR3 protein: CASSPGQGRGYGYTF. The DNA of the CDR3 is TGCGCCAGCAGTCCAGGACAGGGAAGGGGCTATGGCTACACCTTC.

On this clone itself: Germline and junction disagree at one end, which may indicate a read error. The rearrangement joins TRBV2 to TRBJ2-7; TRBD2 agrees at 7 bases. There are 11 residues in the CDR3. Germline V lookup: CDR1 SNHLY, CDR2 FYNNEI. The CDR3 DNA reads as TGTGCCAGCAAGCAGTTGGCGGGAGCTAACTTC. This codes for CASKQLAGANF. The full variable domain, completed using reference TRBV2 and TRBJ2-7, is EPEVTQTPSHQVTQMGQEVILRCVPISNHLYFYWYRQILGQKVEFLVSFYNNEISEKSEIFDDQFSVERPDGSNFTLKIRSTKLEDSAMYFCASKQLAGANFGPGTRLTVT.

The V call is TRBV29-1, the J call TRBJ2-7; 7 nucleotides align to TRBD2. This CDR3 has 16 residues. Germline-derived CDR1 and CDR2 are SQVTM and ANQGSEA. V lost 7 bases, J lost 0 bases, and 15 bases stayed unmatched. CDR3 in DNA: TGCAGCGCCGTAGGACTAGAGGGGTATAGCTCCTACGAGCAGTACTTC. It yields the protein CSAVGLEGYSSYEQYF.

The count of this clone is one. This same CDR3 is encoded by further DNA sequences in the sample. The chain is built from TRBV30 and TRBJ1-1, with TRBD1 as a possible D gene (6 bases). The CDR3 consists of 13 residues. The germline CDR1 and CDR2 sequences are GTSNPN and SVGIG (reference sequence). V dropped 0 bases and J dropped 2 bases, with 7 bases sitting between them. CDR3 in amino acids: CAWSVRGNTEAFF. CDR3 coding DNA: TGTGCCTGGAGTGTCAGGGGAAACACTGAAGCTTTCTTT.

The J gene is TRBJ2-1, the V gene TRBV5-4; D is perhaps TRBD1 (5 bases). There are 15 residues in the CDR3. The germline V gene has CDR1 SGHNT and CDR2 YYREEE (reference sequence). V was trimmed by 0 bases and J by 1 base, leaving 8 bases between them. DNA for the CDR3: TGTGCCAGCAGCTTGGGCAGGGCGTCCTACAATGAGCAGTTCTTC. As protein: CASSLGRASYNEQFF.

The chain couples TRBV6-5 to TRBJ1-2; 7 positions match TRBD1. The germline V gene encodes CDR1 MNHEY and CDR2 SVGAGI. V gave up 2 bases and J gave up 8 bases; unmatched junction bases: 11. The CDR3 extends over 15 amino acids. For the CDR3, the DNA is TGTGCCAGCAGTTACACCACAGGGGATATTGAGGGCTACACCTTC. Its protein is CASSYTTGDIEGYTF.

Details on this clone: One end of the junction is discordant with germline, which a read error may explain. J is TRBJ2-1 and V is TRBV30; 10 positions agree with TRBD2. This CDR3 is 10 amino acids long. CDR1 and CDR2 from the germline V gene are GTSNPN and SVGIG (reference sequence). CDR3 in amino acids: CSGRDNEQFF. The CDR3 DNA follows: TGCAGCGGGAGGGACAATGAGCAGTTCTTC.

This clone was seen just once. V and J are TRBV5-1 and TRBJ1-5; D is possibly TRBD1 (5 bases). This CDR3 is built from 15 residues. Looked up from germline, CDR1 is SGHRS and CDR2 is YFSETQ. Deletions cut 1 base from V and 5 bases from J, with 13 bases between. Here the CDR3 reads CASSLNGGDDQPQHF. For the CDR3, the DNA is TGCGCCAGCAGCTTGAATGGGGGGGACGATCAGCCCCAGCATTTT.